Reported below is one T cell receptor (beta chain). Antigen unknown. These data belong to a study of cytomegalovirus exposure and HLA in healthy donors. Overall study results and limits: Many donors carried some public TCRs, although rarity characterized most TCR sequences. Within an earlier analysis, most TCR beta V segments proved productive either about 90% or about 30% of the time.

V lost 2 bases to trimming and J lost 4 bases; unmatched junction nucleotides: 2. This CDR3 spans 15 amino acids. Germline CDR1 SGDLS, CDR2 YYNGEE. It was with 60 Vbeta and 13 Jbeta primers that the PCR ran. Libraries were prepared by immunoSEQ multiplex PCR; TCRdb keeps only in-frame clonotypes and omits some of them. The data show more than 40,000 clones, and the top ten clones hold less than 1.2%. The source is a woman aged 40 to 55 in good health and CMV-seronegative. V usage is TRBV9 and J usage is TRBJ2-2; 10 bases align to TRBD2. The sequenced material came from PBMCs. The CDR3 DNA reads as TGTGCCAGCAGCGTTACTAGCGGGGCCACCGGGGAGCTGTTTTTT. It translates to CASSVTSGATGELFF.